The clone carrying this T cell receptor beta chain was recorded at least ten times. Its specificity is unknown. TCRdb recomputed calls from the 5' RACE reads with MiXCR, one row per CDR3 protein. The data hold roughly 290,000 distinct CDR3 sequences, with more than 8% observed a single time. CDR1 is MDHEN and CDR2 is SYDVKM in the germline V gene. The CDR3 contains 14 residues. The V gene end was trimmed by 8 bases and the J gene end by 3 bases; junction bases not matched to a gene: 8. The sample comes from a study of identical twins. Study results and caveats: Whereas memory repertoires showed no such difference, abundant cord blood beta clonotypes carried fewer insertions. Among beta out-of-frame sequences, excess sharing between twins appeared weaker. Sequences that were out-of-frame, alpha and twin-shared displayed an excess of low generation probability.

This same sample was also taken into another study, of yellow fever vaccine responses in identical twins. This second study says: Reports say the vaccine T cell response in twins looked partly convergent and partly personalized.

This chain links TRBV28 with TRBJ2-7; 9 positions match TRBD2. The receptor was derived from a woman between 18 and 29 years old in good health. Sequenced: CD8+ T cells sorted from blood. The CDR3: CASSTSGLFYEQYF. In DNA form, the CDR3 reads TGTGCCAGCTCCACTAGCGGGCTCTTCTACGAGCAGTACTTC.